This T cell receptor (beta chain) was identified during a study of blood T cell repertoires in COVID-19 (dated by TCRdb to the early 2020s). For the study in its entirety: The collaborator samples originated in the United States, Italy and Spain and spanned the acute and convalescent phases of COVID-19. The samples were drawn from two sources: the first 160 participants of the ongoing ImmuneRACE study, and approximately 1,300 subjects contributed by 6 global collaborators. Deeply sampled blood TCRbeta repertoires from subjects exposed to, actively infected with, or recovered from COVID-19 were included in the dataset. A freely available public database, intended as a resource for researchers studying the immune response to SARS-CoV-2, is where the repertoires were released. Sample metadata almost always included a de-identified subject ID, COVID-19 status, age in years and sex. The prospective study material was composed of cDNA or gDNA derived from T cells, B-cell-depleted T cells, or PBMCs. Where available, HLA class I and class II types were taken from metadata supplied by the sample provider and were not determined by assay-based typing.

Turning to this clone: The target of this receptor is not known. No base-level quality is on record; no much larger clone is a single base apart.

CDR3 length: 17 amino acids, cysteine to phenylalanine. Only CDR3 DNA is held: 51 bases, read in frame from base 1. Cut back by 0 bases and 2 bases, the V and J ends lie 14 bases apart. The germline V gene (reference sequence) gives CDR1 as LNHNV and CDR2 as YYDKDF. TCRbeta CDR3 regions were amplified from genomic DNA using the immunoSEQ Assay, a bias-controlled multiplex PCR. On the study's bioinformatics: The number of nucleated cells in each sample was estimated by amplification of reference gene primers within the assay. To quantify the absolute abundance of each unique TCRbeta CDR3 rearrangement, sequence reads were collapsed and filtered. Productive Simpson clonality was computed per sample as the square root of Simpson's diversity index over productive rearrangements. TCRdb stores this immuneACCESS table with in-frame sequences only. Part of the clones is absent; in the studies checked, under half of the shortfall reflects unresolved V genes, and no reason is known for the rest. That table supplies the V and J calls and clone size; D and trimming were determined from the DNA. This sample lists approximately 120,000 clones; just under 90% were detected once. Of the sample, approximately 1.1% is held by the ten largest clones.

Whole blood was collected in K2EDTA tubes by collaborating institutions according to the institutions' own protocols. Collaborator samples were shipped for TCRbeta analysis as frozen whole blood, isolated PBMCs, or DNA extracted from either sample type. Overall results and qualifications from the work: The amount of clinical and demographic metadata varied by source and participant and was provided uncurated.

The TCR comes from a human donor in a cohort sampled during active COVID-19. This receptor chain uses TRBV15 and TRBJ1-5; TRBD1 is a possible D gene, resting on 6 matching bases. Source material: peripheral blood. The CDR3 sequence is CATSRDQGRVGNQPQHF. Read as DNA, the sequence is TGTGCCACCAGCAGAGATCAGGGGAGGGTCGGCAATCAGCCCCAGCATTTT.